One and the same sample provided the 5 T cell receptor beta chains below, sequenced in a study of blood T cell repertoires in COVID-19. Only in-frame clones appear in the TCRdb table, and some are missing; sequencing was by immunoSEQ multiplex PCR. Seen here are approximately 43,000 clones, 81% observed once, and the top ten hold 35% to 45%. Sequenced sample: peripheral blood. Receptors originate from a man aged 40-49 years with active or convalescent COVID-19.

This clone was counted once. V usage is TRBV7-9 and J usage is TRBJ2-1; D perhaps matches TRBD1 (6 bases). CDR1 is SEHNR, CDR2 FQNEAQ, per germline (reference sequence). This CDR3 is 15 amino acids long. The V gene lost 5 bases and the J gene lost 8 bases, with 19 bases spanning the gap. In DNA form, the CDR3 reads TGTGCCAGCAGCAAAAAAGGGGGAAGCCCCGATGAGCAGTTCTTC. This gives the protein CASSKKGGSPDEQFF.

This chain connects TRBV6-6 to TRBJ1-2, with 7 bases fitting TRBD1. This CDR3 is 15 amino acids long. Germline trimming cut 5 bases from V and 6 bases from J; bases unmatched to any gene: 12. Germline-derived CDR1 and CDR2 are MNHNY and SVGAGI (reference sequence). The CDR3 region has the DNA TGTGCCAGCAGTGGGTCGACAGGGATGGTCGATGGCTACACCTTC. Its translation: CASSGSTGMVDGYTF.

The chain uses TRBV24-1 and TRBJ1-5; no clear D gene. The V end was cut by 3 bases, the J end by 0 bases, with 5 bases between. Germline V gene lookup returns CDR1 KGHDR and CDR2 SFDVKD. This CDR3 contains 14 residues. CDR3 in DNA: TGTGCCACCAGTGATCAGGCTAGCAATCAGCCCCAGCATTTT. Its translation is CATSDQASNQPQHF.

The chain employs TRBV11-1 and TRBJ1-6, with D possibly being TRBD1 (5 bases). The CDR3 runs to 14 residues. Germline assignment: CDR1 SGHAT and CDR2 FQDESV (reference sequence). V lost 5 bases to trimming and J lost 7 bases, with 12 bases between them. The CDR3 spells CASSPPTANSPLHF. The CDR3 nucleotides are TGTGCCAGCAGCCCGCCGACAGCCAATTCACCCCTCCACTTT.

The chain employs TRBV6-1 and TRBJ2-7; D unresolved. V shed 3 bases and J shed 3 bases, with 6 bases lying between them. The CDR3 has 12 amino acids. From germline, CDR1 is MNHNS and CDR2 SASEGT. CDR3 in amino acids: CASSDVNYEQYF. DNA for the CDR3: TGTGCCAGCAGTGATGTCAACTACGAGCAGTACTTC.